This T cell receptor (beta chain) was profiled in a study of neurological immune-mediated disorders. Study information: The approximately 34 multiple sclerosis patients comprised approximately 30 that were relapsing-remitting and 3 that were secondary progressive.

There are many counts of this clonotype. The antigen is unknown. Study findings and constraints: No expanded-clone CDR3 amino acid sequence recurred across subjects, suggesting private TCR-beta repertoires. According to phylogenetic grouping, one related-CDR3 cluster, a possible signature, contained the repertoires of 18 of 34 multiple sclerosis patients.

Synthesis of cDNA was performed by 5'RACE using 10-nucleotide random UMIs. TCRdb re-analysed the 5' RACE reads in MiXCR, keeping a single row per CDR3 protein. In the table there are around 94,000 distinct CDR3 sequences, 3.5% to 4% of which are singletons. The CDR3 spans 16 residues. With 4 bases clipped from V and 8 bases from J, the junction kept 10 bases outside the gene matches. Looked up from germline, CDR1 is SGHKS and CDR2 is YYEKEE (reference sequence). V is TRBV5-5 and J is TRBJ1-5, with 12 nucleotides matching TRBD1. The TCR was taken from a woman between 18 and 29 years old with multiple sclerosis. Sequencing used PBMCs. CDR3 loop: CASSQGQGAKGEPQHF. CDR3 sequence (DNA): TGTGCCAGCAGCCAGGGACAGGGGGCAAAAGGTGAGCCCCAGCATTTT.